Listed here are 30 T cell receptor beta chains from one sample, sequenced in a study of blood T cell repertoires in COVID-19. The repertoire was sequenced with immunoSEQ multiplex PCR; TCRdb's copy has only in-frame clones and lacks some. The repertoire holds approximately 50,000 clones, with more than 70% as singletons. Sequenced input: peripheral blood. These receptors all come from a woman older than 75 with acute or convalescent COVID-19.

CDR3 protein: CASSSDQRLEAFF. As DNA, the CDR3 is TGTGCCAGCAGCTCCGACCAAAGGCTGGAGGCTTTCTTT. This chain links TRBV5-8 with TRBJ1-1; D is ambiguous. Germline V lookup: CDR1 SGHTS, CDR2 YDEGEE. Trimming shortened V by 3 bases and J by 11 bases, and 17 bases separated the two germline ends. The CDR3 extends over 13 amino acids.

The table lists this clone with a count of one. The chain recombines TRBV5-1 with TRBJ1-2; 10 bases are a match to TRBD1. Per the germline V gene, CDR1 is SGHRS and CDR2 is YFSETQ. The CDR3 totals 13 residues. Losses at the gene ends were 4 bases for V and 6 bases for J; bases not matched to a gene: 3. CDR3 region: CASSGGQGNGYTF. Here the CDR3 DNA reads TGCGCCAGCAGCGGGGGACAGGGGAATGGCTACACCTTC. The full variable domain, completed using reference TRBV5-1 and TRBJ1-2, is KAGVTQTPRYLIKTRGQQVTLSCSPISGHRSVSWYQQTPGQGLQFLFEYFSETQRNKGNFPGRFSGRQFSNSRSEMNVSTLELGDSALYLCASSGGQGNGYTFGSGTRLTVV.

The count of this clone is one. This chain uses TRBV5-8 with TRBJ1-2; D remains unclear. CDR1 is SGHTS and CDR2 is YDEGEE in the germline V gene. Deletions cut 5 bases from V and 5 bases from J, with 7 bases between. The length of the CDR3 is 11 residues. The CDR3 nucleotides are TGTGCCAGCAGATCTTTTTATGGCTACACCTTC. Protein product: CASRSFYGYTF.

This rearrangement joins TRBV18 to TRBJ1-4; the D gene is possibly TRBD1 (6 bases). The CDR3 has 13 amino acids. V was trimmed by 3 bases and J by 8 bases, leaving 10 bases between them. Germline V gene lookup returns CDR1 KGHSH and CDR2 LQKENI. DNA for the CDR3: TGTGCCAGCTCACCCCGGACAGACGAAAAACTGTTTTTT. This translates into CASSPRTDEKLFF.

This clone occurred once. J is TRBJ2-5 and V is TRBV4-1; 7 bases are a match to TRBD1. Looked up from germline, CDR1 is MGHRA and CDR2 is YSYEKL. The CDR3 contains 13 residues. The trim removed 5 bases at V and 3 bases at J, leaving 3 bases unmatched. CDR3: CASSFDREETQYF. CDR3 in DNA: TGCGCCAGCAGCTTCGACAGGGAAGAGACCCAGTACTTC.

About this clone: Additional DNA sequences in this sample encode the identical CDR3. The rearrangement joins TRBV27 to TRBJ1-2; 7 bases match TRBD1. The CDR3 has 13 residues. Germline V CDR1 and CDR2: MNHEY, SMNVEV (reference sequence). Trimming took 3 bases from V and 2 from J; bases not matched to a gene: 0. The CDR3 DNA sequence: TGTGCCAGCAGTTTGACAGGGAACTATGGCTACACCTTC. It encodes CASSLTGNYGYTF.

CDR3 nucleotide sequence: TGTGCCACCAGCAGAAGTCCACTTACACTAACAGATACGCAGTATTTT. Its translation: CATSRSPLTLTDTQYF. J is TRBJ2-3 and V is TRBV15; D unclear. In germline, CDR1 is LNHNV, CDR2 YYDKDF (reference sequence). V was cut by 2 bases and J by 3 bases, with 15 bases left in between. This CDR3 has 16 residues. Combining the CDR3 with reference TRBV15 and TRBJ2-3 gives the whole variable domain DAMVIQNPRYQVTQFGKPVTLSCSQTLNHNVMYWYQQKSSQAPKLLFHYYDKDFNNEADTPDNFQSRRPNTSFCFLDIRSPGLGDTAMYLCATSRSPLTLTDTQYFGPGTRLTVL.

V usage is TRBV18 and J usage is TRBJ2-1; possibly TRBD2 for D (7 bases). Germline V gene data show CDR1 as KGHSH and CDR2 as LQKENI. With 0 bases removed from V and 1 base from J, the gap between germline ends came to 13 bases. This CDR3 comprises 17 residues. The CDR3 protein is CASSPPGGAESYNEQFF. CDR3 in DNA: TGTGCCAGCTCACCACCGGGGGGGGCTGAGTCCTACAATGAGCAGTTCTTC.

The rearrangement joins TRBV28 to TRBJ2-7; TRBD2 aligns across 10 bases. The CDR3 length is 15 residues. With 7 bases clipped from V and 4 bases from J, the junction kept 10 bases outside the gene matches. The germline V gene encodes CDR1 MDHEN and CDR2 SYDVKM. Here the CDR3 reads CASTSGGAMKYEQYV. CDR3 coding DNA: TGTGCCAGCACAAGCGGGGGGGCGATGAAGTACGAGCAGTACGTC.

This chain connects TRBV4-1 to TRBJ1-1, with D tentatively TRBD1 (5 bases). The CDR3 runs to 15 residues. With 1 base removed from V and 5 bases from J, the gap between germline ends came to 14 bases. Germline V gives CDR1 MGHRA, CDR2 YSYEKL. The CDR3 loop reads CASSQVKGLGTEAFF. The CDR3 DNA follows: TGCGCCAGCAGCCAAGTGAAGGGGCTTGGGACTGAAGCTTTCTTT.

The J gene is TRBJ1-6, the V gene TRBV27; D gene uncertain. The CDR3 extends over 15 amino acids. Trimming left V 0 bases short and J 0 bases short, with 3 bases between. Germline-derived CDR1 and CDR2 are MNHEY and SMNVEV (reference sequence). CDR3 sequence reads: CASSLSSSYNSPLHF. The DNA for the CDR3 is TGTGCCAGCAGTTTATCGAGCTCCTATAATTCACCCCTCCACTTT.

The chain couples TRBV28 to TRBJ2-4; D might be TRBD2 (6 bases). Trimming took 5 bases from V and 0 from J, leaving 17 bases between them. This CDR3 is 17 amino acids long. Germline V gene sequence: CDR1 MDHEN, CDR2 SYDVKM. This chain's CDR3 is CASSPGKGTLAKNIQYF. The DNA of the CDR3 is TGTGCCAGCAGTCCCGGGAAGGGGACTCTAGCCAAAAACATTCAGTACTTC. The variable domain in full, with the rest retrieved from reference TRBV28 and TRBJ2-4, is DVKVTQSSRYLVKRTGEKVFLECVQDMDHENMFWYRQDPGLGLRLIYFSYDVKMKEKGDIPEGYSVSREKKERFSLILESASTNQTSMYLCASSPGKGTLAKNIQYFGAGTRLSVL.

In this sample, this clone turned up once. DNA for the CDR3: TGTGCCAGCCTGGGGGGGCGAAATACGCAGTATTTT. Its protein product is CASLGGRNTQYF. The chain combines TRBV27 with TRBJ2-3; maybe TRBD2 (7 bases). CDR1 is MNHEY and CDR2 is SMNVEV in the germline V gene (reference sequence). This CDR3 contains 12 residues. V was pared by 8 bases and J by 7 bases, with 13 bases between.

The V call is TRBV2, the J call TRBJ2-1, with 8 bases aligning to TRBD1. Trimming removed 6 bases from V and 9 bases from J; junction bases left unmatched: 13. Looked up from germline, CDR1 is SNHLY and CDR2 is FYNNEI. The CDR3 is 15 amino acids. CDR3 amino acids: CASRGRPGGSFEQFF. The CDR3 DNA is TGTGCCAGCAGGGGGAGGCCAGGGGGCTCTTTTGAGCAGTTCTTC.

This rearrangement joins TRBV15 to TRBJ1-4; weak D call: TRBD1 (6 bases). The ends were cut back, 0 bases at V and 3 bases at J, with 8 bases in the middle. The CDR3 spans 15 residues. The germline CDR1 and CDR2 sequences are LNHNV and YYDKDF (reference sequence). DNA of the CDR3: TGTGCCACCAGCAGAGACCCAGGGGCTAATGAAAAACTGTTTTTT. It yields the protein CATSRDPGANEKLFF.

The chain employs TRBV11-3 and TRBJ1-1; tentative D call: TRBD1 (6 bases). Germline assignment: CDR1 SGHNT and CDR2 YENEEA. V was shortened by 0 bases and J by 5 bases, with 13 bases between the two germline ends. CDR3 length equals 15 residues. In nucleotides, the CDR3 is TGTGCCAGCAGCTTAGAGGGGGCCCGTGGGACTGAAGCTTTCTTT. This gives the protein CASSLEGARGTEAFF.

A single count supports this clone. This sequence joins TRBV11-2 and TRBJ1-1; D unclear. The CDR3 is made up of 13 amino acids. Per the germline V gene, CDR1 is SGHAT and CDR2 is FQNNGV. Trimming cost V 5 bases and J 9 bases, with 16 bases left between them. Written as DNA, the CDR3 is TGTGCCAGCAGCCTAGTAGCTCCTTTTAAAGCTTTCTTT. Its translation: CASSLVAPFKAFF. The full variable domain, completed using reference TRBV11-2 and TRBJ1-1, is EAGVAQSPRYKIIEKRQSVAFWCNPISGHATLYWYQQILGQGPKLLIQFQNNGVVDDSQLPKDRFSAERLKGVDSTLKIQPAKLEDSAVYLCASSLVAPFKAFFGQGTRLTVV.

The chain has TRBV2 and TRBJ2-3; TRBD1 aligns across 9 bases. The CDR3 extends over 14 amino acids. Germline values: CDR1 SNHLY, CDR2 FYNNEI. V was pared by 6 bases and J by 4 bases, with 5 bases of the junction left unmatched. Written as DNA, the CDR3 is TGTGCCAGCAGGCGGGGACAGGGACCAGATACGCAGTATTTT. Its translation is CASRRGQGPDTQYF.

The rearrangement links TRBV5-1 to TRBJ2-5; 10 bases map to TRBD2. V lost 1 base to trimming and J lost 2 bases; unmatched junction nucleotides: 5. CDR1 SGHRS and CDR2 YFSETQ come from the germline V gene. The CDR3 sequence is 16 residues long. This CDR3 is CASSLNSGGTQETQYF. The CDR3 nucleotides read TGCGCCAGCAGCTTGAATAGCGGGGGGACTCAAGAGACCCAGTACTTC.

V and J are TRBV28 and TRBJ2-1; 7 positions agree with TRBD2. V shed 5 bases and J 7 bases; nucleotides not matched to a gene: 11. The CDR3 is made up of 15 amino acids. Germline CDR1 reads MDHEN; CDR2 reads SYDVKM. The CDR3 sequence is CASSPALADGNEQFF. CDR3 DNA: TGTGCCAGCAGTCCCGCGCTAGCGGATGGGAATGAGCAGTTCTTC.

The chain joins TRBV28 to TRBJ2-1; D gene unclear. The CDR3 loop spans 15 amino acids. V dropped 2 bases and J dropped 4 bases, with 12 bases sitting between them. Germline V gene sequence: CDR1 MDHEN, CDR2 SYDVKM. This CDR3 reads CASSLRGSGYNEQFF. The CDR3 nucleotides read TGTGCCAGCAGTTTACGTGGGTCGGGTTACAATGAGCAGTTCTTC.

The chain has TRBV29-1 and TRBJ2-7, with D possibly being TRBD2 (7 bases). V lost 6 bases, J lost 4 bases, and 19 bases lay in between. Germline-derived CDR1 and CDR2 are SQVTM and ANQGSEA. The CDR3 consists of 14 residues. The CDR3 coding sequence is TGCAGCGTCCTGAGGGGGGGCCGGAATTACGAGCAGTACGTC. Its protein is CSVLRGGRNYEQYV.

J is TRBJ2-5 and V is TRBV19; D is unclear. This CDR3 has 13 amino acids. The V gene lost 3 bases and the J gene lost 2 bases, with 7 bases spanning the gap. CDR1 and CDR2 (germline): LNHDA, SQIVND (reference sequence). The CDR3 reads CASSMPEQETQYF. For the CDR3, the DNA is TGTGCCAGTAGTATGCCGGAGCAAGAGACCCAGTACTTC.

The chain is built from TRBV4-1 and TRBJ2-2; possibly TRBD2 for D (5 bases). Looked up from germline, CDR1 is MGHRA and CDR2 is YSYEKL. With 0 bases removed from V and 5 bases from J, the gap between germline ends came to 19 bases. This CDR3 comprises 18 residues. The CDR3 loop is CASSQDKGFAGETGELFF. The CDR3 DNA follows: TGCGCCAGCAGCCAAGATAAAGGGTTCGCCGGGGAGACCGGGGAGCTGTTTTTT.

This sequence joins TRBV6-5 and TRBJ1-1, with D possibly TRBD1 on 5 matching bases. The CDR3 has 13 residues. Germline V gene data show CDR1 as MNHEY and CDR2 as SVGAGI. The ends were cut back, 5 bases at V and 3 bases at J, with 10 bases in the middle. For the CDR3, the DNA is TGTGCCAGCAGTCCAGAAGGGGACACTGAAGCTTTCTTT. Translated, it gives CASSPEGDTEAFF.

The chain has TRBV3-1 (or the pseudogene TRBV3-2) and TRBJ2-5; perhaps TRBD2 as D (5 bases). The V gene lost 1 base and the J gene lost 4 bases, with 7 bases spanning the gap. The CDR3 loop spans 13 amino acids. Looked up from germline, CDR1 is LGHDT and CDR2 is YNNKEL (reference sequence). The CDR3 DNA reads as TGTGCCAGCAGCCAAGCGGGATCAGAGACCCAGTACTTC. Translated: CASSQAGSETQYF.

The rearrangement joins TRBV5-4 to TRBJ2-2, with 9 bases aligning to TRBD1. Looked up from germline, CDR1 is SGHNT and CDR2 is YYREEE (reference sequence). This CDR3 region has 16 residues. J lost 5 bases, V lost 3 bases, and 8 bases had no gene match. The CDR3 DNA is TGTGCCAGCAGCTCATACAGGGGGCGCGGGACCGGGGAGCTGTTTTTT. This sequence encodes CASSSYRGRGTGELFF.

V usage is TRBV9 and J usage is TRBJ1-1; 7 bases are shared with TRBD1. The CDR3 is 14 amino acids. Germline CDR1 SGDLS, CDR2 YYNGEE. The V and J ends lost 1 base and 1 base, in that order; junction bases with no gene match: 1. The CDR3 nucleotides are TGTGCCAGCAGCGTAACAGGGGCGAACACTGAAGCTTTCTTT. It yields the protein CASSVTGANTEAFF.

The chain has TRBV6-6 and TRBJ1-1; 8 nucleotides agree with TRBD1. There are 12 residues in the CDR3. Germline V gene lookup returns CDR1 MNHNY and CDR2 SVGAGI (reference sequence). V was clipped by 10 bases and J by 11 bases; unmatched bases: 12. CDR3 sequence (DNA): TGTGCCACACAACCTACAGGGGGATACGCTTTCTTT. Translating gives CATQPTGGYAFF.

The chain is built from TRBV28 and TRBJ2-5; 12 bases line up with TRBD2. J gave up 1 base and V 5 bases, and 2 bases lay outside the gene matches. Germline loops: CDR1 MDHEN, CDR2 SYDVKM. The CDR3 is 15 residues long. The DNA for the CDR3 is TGTGCCAGCAGTCGGACTAGCGGGACCCAAGAGACCCAGTACTTC. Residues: CASSRTSGTQETQYF.